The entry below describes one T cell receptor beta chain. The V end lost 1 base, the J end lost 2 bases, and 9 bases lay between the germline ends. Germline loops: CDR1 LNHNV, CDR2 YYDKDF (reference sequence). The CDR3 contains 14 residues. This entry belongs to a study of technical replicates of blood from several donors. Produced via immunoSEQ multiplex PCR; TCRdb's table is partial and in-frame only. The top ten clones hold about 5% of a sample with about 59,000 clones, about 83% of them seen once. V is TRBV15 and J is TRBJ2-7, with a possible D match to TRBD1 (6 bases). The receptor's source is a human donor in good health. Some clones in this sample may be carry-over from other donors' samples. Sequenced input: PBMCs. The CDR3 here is CATSRGTVPYEQYF. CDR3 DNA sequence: TGTGCCACCAGCAGAGGGACAGTTCCCTACGAGCAGTACTTC.